This T cell receptor beta chain was identified during a study of cytotoxic CD8 clonotypes in ibrutinib-treated CLL. To note about this clone: Its antigen is unidentified.

Trimming took off 1 base at V and 6 bases at J, with 12 bases between the two ends. Germline CDR1 reads MGHRA; CDR2 reads YSYEKL. CDR3 size: 14 residues. Deep sequencing aimed at 1 in 200,000 to 1 in 1 million T cells' resolution. Clones were sequenced by immunoSEQ multiplex PCR, and TCRdb holds only the in-frame ones, with some missing. The sample lists 200,000 to 250,000 clones, approximately 79% occurring once. General observations from the study: Rising at ibrutinib response, clonality subsequently fell back toward baseline at progression.

This TCR derives from a human donor with chronic lymphocytic leukemia. The sequencing here drew on PBMCs, taken after 12 months of ibrutinib treatment. The chain links TRBV4-1 to TRBJ2-5; TRBD1 or TRBD2 may be the D gene (5 bases each). The DNA for the CDR3 is TGCGCCAGCAGCCAAGGGGGGAGTGTGAAGACCCAGTACTTC. Its translation: CASSQGGSVKTQYF.